Below, 13 T cell receptor beta chains from the same sample are listed, as sequenced in a study of OX40 agonist ivuxolimab in advanced cancers. The library was prepared using the immunoSEQ multiplex PCR assay. TCRdb's version of the immuneACCESS table is confined to in-frame rearrangements and falls short of the full clone set. An unresolved V gene accounts for under half of the shortfall where checked; the remainder is of unknown origin. The sample contains 67,000 or so clones, about nine tenths of them found a single time. The ten largest clones represent about 2.7% of the sample. The source was CD4+ or CD8+ T cells sorted from blood, collected in a trial of the OX40 agonist ivuxolimab. These receptors originate from an adult with an advanced solid tumor such as melanoma, head and neck, liver or kidney cancer.

The chain employs TRBV11-2 and TRBJ1-4; D is unclear. V dropped 1 base and J dropped 10 bases, with 10 bases sitting between them. The germline CDR1 and CDR2 sequences are SGHAT and FQNNGV. The CDR3 runs to 13 residues. The CDR3 DNA is TGTGCCAGCAGCTTAGCCCGATCAGGAAAACTGTTTTTT. This gives the protein CASSLARSGKLFF. Filled out from reference TRBV11-2 and TRBJ1-4, the complete variable domain reads EAGVAQSPRYKIIEKRQSVAFWCNPISGHATLYWYQQILGQGPKLLIQFQNNGVVDDSQLPKDRFSAERLKGVDSTLKIQPAKLEDSAVYLCASSLARSGKLFFGSGTQLSVL.

This clone was found once. The germline gene is not matched at one end of the junction; a read error may be the cause. The rearrangement uses TRBV5-1 and TRBJ1-1; D perhaps matches TRBD1 (6 bases). This CDR3 is built from 15 residues. Germline V lookup: CDR1 SGHRS, CDR2 YFSETQ. CDR3 in amino acids: CASSLVRGVGTEAFF. DNA of the CDR3: TGTGCCAGCAGCTTGGTGAGGGGGGTTGGCACTGAAGCTTTCTTT.

CDR3 in amino acids: CSKTPAYEQYF. CDR3 bases: TGCAGTAAAACACCAGCCTACGAGCAGTACTTC. The chain joins TRBV20-1 to TRBJ2-7; no reliable D call. The V end lost 8 bases, the J end lost 2 bases, and 10 bases lay between the germline ends. The CDR3 consists of 11 residues. Germline CDR1 is DFQATT and CDR2 is SNEGSKA (reference sequence).

This CDR3 reads CASRGYEQFF. The CDR3 nucleotides are TGTGCCAGCAGGGGTTATGAGCAGTTCTTC. This sequence joins TRBV7-8 and TRBJ2-1; no clear D gene. CDR3 length: 10 residues. V lost 6 bases and J 8 bases, leaving 5 bases between the germline ends. From germline, CDR1 is SGHVS and CDR2 FQNEAQ. The full variable domain, rest sourced from reference TRBV7-8 and TRBJ2-1, is GAGVSQSPRYKVAKRGQDVALRCDPISGHVSLFWYQQALGQGPEFLTYFQNEAQLDKSGLPSDRFFAERPEGSVSTLKIQRTQQEDSAVYLCASRGYEQFFGPGTRLTVL.

The chain carries TRBV28 and TRBJ1-4; 7 nucleotides match TRBD1. Per the germline V gene, CDR1 is MDHEN and CDR2 is SYDVKM. Unmatched junction bases numbered 7, after V lost 6 bases and J lost 0 bases. The CDR3 is 16 residues long. The CDR3 loop is CASSGPRGPTNEKLFF. The CDR3, as DNA: TGTGCCAGCAGCGGACCGAGGGGGCCAACTAATGAAAAACTGTTTTTT.

CDR3 in DNA: TGTGCCAGCAGTGAAACGCGGTCCTACATCTCTGGAAACACCATATATTTT. Encoded protein: CASSETRSYISGNTIYF. The rearrangement uses TRBV25-1 and TRBJ1-3; D not certain. Germline lookup yields CDR1 MGHDK and CDR2 SYGVNS. The CDR3 extends over 17 amino acids. Trimming removed 2 bases from V and 0 bases from J, with 14 bases in between.

This chain joins TRBV6-5 and TRBJ1-1; possibly TRBD1 for D (5 bases). V was cut by 2 bases and J by 0 bases, with 7 bases left in between. Germline V gene data show CDR1 as MNHEY and CDR2 as SVGAGI. This CDR3 is 14 amino acids long. The CDR3 DNA reads as TGTGCCAGCAGTTACAGGGGCCTGAACACTGAAGCTTTCTTT. It codes for CASSYRGLNTEAFF.

The V and J genes are TRBV28 and TRBJ1-1; D is uncertain. The CDR3 consists of 13 residues. V lost 8 bases and J lost 0, with 10 bases in between. The V gene's germline CDR1 is MDHEN and CDR2 SYDVKM. CDR3 sequence reads: CASGVYVNTEAFF. The CDR3 DNA reads TGTGCCAGCGGGGTATATGTGAACACTGAAGCTTTCTTT.

V usage is TRBV30 and J usage is TRBJ2-2; no clear D gene. The CDR3 is 11 amino acids. V dropped 2 bases and J dropped 8 bases, with 6 bases sitting between them. Germline CDR1 reads GTSNPN; CDR2 reads SVGIG (reference sequence). CDR3 coding DNA: TGTGCCTGGAGTATAAGGGGGGAGCTGTTTTTT. Translating gives CAWSIRGELFF. Complete variable domain (other parts from reference TRBV30 and TRBJ2-2): SQTIHQWPATLVQPVGSPLSLECTVEGTSNPNLYWYRQAAGRGLQLLFYSVGIGQISSEVPQNLSASRPQDRQFILSSKKLLLSDSGFYLCAWSIRGELFFGEGSRLTVL.

This chain joins TRBV5-1 and TRBJ1-1; D perhaps matches TRBD1 (5 bases). The CDR3 has 14 residues. The V end was cut by 8 bases, the J end by 0 bases, with 14 bases between. In germline, CDR1 is SGHRS, CDR2 YFSETQ. Here the CDR3 DNA reads TGCGCCAGTTCCCTTTCGGGGCTGAACACTGAAGCTTTCTTT. It translates to CASSLSGLNTEAFF.

The chain links TRBV2 to TRBJ2-2; D might be TRBD1 (6 bases). Between the trimmed V and J ends, which lost 5 bases and 3 bases, there was a span of 13 bases. The CDR3 covers 15 residues. The V gene's germline CDR1 is SNHLY and CDR2 FYNNEI. This chain's CDR3 is CASSQYRADTGELFF. The CDR3 nucleotides read TGTGCCAGCAGTCAATACAGGGCAGACACCGGGGAGCTGTTTTTT.

This clone was seen only once. The chain uses TRBV2 and TRBJ2-7; the match to TRBD1 covers 10 bases. Trimming cost V 8 bases and J 2 bases; bases outside gene matches: 9. The CDR3 consists of 15 residues. CDR1 is SNHLY, CDR2 FYNNEI, per germline. This CDR3 reads CASSGGGTGAYEQYF. In DNA form, the CDR3 reads TGTGCCAGCTCTGGAGGGGGGACAGGGGCCTACGAGCAGTACTTC.

This chain joins TRBV2 and TRBJ1-3, with 8 positions matching TRBD1. The CDR3 sequence is 15 residues long. V was clipped by 7 bases and J by 0 bases; unmatched bases: 5. Germline V gene sequence: CDR1 SNHLY, CDR2 FYNNEI. CDR3 sequence: CASTTGGDSGNTIYF. The DNA for the CDR3 is TGTGCCAGCACTACAGGGGGGGACTCTGGAAACACCATATATTTT.